The text below deals with one T cell receptor beta chain. The target antigen is unknown. J lost 5 bases, V lost 8 bases, and 14 bases had no gene match. Germline V gene data show CDR1 as MNHEY and CDR2 as SMNVEV (reference sequence). There are 16 residues in the CDR3. Using approximately 200 ng DNA, 32,000 or so T cell genomes, the sorted-subset replicate PCRs were run. Method: immunoSEQ multiplex PCR; TCRdb's copy keeps in-frame clones and lacks some. The table has about 580,000 clones, roughly 98% seen once. The sample belongs to a study of shared clonotypes between healthy human individuals. Study-level findings and limits: As a rule, naive subsets had a larger estimated richness than memory subsets. A limitation of the genetic and exposure-history diversity represented arose from few donors.

It was CD45RO-negative cells, positively selected for CCR7, that made up naive CD8 cells, with terminally differentiated effector memory CD45RA+ cells excluded. Recent vaccinations or acute infections were absent in the healthy HIV-negative adult donors. Sequenced material: naive CD8+ T cells sorted from blood. The chain couples TRBV27 to TRBJ2-2, with 7 bases aligning to TRBD1. The TCR was taken from a man aged 30 to 45 in good health. For the CDR3, the DNA is TGTGCCAGCGCTAGGGACAGATTCAAACAGACCGGGGAGCTGTTTTTT. It codes for CASARDRFKQTGELFF.